This T cell receptor (beta chain) was identified during a study of STAT5B mutations in CD4+ large granular lymphocyte leukemia. The survey-level immunoSEQ assay was used. As originally analysed: Productive clonotypes were detectable down to 2.59 x 10-5 frequency. Repertoires were generated with immunoSEQ multiplex PCR, while TCRdb's copy carries only in-frame clones and drops some. V and J calls and clone size come straight from that table; D and trimming were deduced from the DNA. The sample has roughly 29,000 clones, just under 80% seen once; the top ten hold around 0.98%. The V end was cut by 6 bases, the J end by 5 bases, with 8 bases between. Per germline, CDR1 MNHEY and CDR2 SVGAGI. The CDR3 sequence is 13 residues long.

J is TRBJ1-6 and V is TRBV6-5; a weak D match, TRBD1 (5 bases). Material for sequencing was CD4+ T cells from blood buffy coats. The TCR sequence derives from a human donor in good health. CDR3 sequence: CASSGGNNSPLHF. Here the CDR3 DNA reads TGTGCCAGCAGCGGGGGGAATAATTCACCCCTCCACTTT.